One and the same sample provided the 10 T cell receptor beta chains below, sequenced in a study of blood T cell repertoires in COVID-19. Here immunoSEQ multiplex PCR was the method, and the copy in TCRdb shows in-frame clones only, minus some. The repertoire holds 150,000 to 200,000 clones, with approximately 86% as singletons. Sample: peripheral blood. The source of these receptors is a man aged 55 to 69 with acute or convalescent COVID-19.

This chain links TRBV7-8 with TRBJ1-5; 7 bases match TRBD1. From germline, CDR1 is SGHVS and CDR2 FQNEAQ. CDR3 length: 15 amino acids. The junction had 6 bases not matched to a gene; V was cut back by 1 base and J by 6 bases. CDR3 in DNA: TGTGCCAGCAGCTTAGTAGGCCAGGGGGGTCAGCCCCAGCATTTT. Its translation is CASSLVGQGGQPQHF.

This clone has a single count. The V call is TRBV21-1, the J call TRBJ2-1; the table's D gene call, TRBD2, was not cross checked with the DNA. TRBV21-1 is a pseudogene. This CDR3 spans 19 amino acids. CDR3 protein: CASTGLATGRGDSYNEQFF. The DNA of the CDR3 is TGTGCCAGCACCGGACTCGCGACTGGGAGGGGGGACTCCTACAATGAGCAGTTCTTC.

This clone is a singleton in its sample. This sequence joins TRBV25-1 and TRBJ2-3, with 10 nucleotides matching TRBD2. V lost 4 bases to trimming and J lost 6 bases; unmatched junction nucleotides: 7. The CDR3 has 15 amino acids. Per germline, CDR1 MGHDK and CDR2 SYGVNS. The CDR3 protein is CASSGTSGPGDTQYF. CDR3 DNA: TGTGCCAGCAGTGGGACTAGCGGCCCTGGGGATACGCAGTATTTT.

This chain connects TRBV5-1 to TRBJ2-5; D is perhaps TRBD2 (5 bases). V shed 5 bases and J shed 5 bases, with 13 bases lying between them. CDR1 is SGHRS, CDR2 YFSETQ, per germline. The CDR3 contains 13 residues. CDR3 loop: CASRVGTGETQYF. The DNA for the CDR3 is TGCGCCAGCAGAGTCGGCACGGGGGAGACCCAGTACTTC.

The V gene is TRBV7-3, the J gene TRBJ2-3, with D perhaps TRBD1 (6 bases). The CDR3 runs 14 residues. Germline-derived CDR1 and CDR2 are SGHTA and FQGTGA. V dropped 5 bases and J dropped 2 bases, with 11 bases sitting between them. The CDR3, as DNA: TGTGCCAGCAGCCCCGACAGGTACACAGATACGCAGTATTTT. Protein sequence: CASSPDRYTDTQYF.

This clone occurred once. This chain joins TRBV7-6 and TRBJ2-5; D not resolved. The germline V gene has CDR1 SGHVS and CDR2 FNYEAQ. V was trimmed by 0 bases and J by 1 base, leaving 3 bases between them. The CDR3 length is 13 residues. This CDR3 is CASSLAIQETQYF. In DNA form, the CDR3 reads TGTGCCAGCAGCTTAGCTATCCAAGAGACCCAGTACTTC. Variable domain in full (rest from reference TRBV7-6 and TRBJ2-5): GAGVSQSPRYKVTKRGQDVALRCDPISGHVSLYWYRQALGQGPEFLTYFNYEAQQDKSGLPNDRFSAERPEGSISTLTIQRTEQRDSAMYRCASSLAIQETQYFGPGTRLLVL.

The chain carries TRBV19 and TRBJ1-1; TRBD1 matches 10 bases. Losses at the gene ends were 6 bases for V and 2 bases for J; bases not matched to a gene: 3. This CDR3 spans 14 amino acids. Germline V gives CDR1 LNHDA, CDR2 SQIVND (reference sequence). The CDR3 region is CASRKTGGNTEAFF. The CDR3 nucleotides read TGTGCCAGTAGGAAGACAGGGGGCAACACTGAAGCTTTCTTT.

This chain uses TRBV9 with TRBJ2-3, with no clear D. Looked up from germline, CDR1 is SGDLS and CDR2 is YYNGEE. V was trimmed by 5 bases and J by 5 bases, leaving 15 bases between them. The CDR3 totals 14 residues. The CDR3: CASSDSSSGDTQYF. CDR3 DNA sequence: TGTGCCAGCAGTGATTCTTCGTCGGGAGATACGCAGTATTTT. Supplemented by reference TRBV9 and TRBJ2-3, the full variable domain reads DSGVTQTPKHLITATGQRVTLRCSPRSGDLSVYWYQQSLDQGLQFLIQYYNGEERAKGNILERFSAQQFPDLHSELNLSSLELGDSALYFCASSDSSSGDTQYFGPGTRLTVL.

This chain connects TRBV14 to TRBJ2-7; TRBD2 is a possible D gene (7 bases). The germline V gene has CDR1 SGHDN and CDR2 FVKESK. Trimming stripped 1 base from V and 1 base from J, with 17 bases between. CDR3 length equals 17 residues. The CDR3 nucleotides read TGTGCCAGCAGCCAAGGGGGGGGCGGGATCTCTTCCTACGAGCAGTACTTC. Encoded protein: CASSQGGGGISSYEQYF.

Worth noting for this clone: The same CDR3 also results from other DNA sequences found in this sample. This rearrangement joins TRBV2 to TRBJ1-5; maybe TRBD1 (5 bases). V was cut by 2 bases and J by 0 bases, with 8 bases left in between. The CDR3 is 15 residues long. Per germline, CDR1 SNHLY and CDR2 FYNNEI. The CDR3 region has the DNA TGTGCCAGCAGTGAACAGGGAACTAGCAATCAGCCCCAGCATTTT. It specifies CASSEQGTSNQPQHF.